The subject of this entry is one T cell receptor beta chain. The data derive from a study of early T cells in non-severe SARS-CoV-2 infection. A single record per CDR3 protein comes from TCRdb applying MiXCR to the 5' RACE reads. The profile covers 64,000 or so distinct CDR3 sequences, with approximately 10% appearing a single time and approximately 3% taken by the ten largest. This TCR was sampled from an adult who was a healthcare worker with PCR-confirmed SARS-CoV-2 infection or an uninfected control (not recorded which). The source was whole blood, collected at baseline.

DNA of the CDR3: TGTGCCAGCAGCCAGGACAGCAATGAGCAGTTCTTC. It translates to CASSQDSNEQFF. The V gene is TRBV11-2, the J gene TRBJ2-1; TRBD1 is a possible D gene (6 bases). The V end lost 5 bases, the J end lost 6 bases, and 8 bases lay between the germline ends. There are 12 residues in the CDR3. Germline-derived CDR1 and CDR2 are SGHAT and FQNNGV.